This is a list of T cell receptor beta chains from one sample in a study of T cell responses to AZD1222 COVID-19 vaccine. Clones were read by immunoSEQ multiplex PCR, and TCRdb kept only the in-frame ones, dropping some. The sample includes roughly 130,000 clones, approximately 90% of them seen just once. The sequences come from peripheral blood, collected on day 0 of AZD1222 vaccination. These receptors were collected from an adult in good health. Both conserved end residues are trimmed from each CDR3. Each record gives: J gene, V gene, CDR3 protein.

J gene: TRBJ2-2
V gene: TRBV18
CDR3 protein: ASSPLSTVPGELF

J gene: TRBJ2-7
V gene: TRBV7-2
CDR3 protein: ASSWGYSSYEQY

J gene: TRBJ2-7
V gene: TRBV19
CDR3 protein: ASSLRGSYEQY

J gene: TRBJ1-2
V gene: TRBV6-2/TRBV6-3
CDR3 protein: ASSSIAGTANYGYT

J gene: TRBJ2-5
V gene: TRBV6-2/TRBV6-3
CDR3 protein: ASSDGLRDFQETQY

J gene: TRBJ2-3
V gene: TRBV9
CDR3 protein: ASSVGTSTDTQY

J gene: TRBJ1-2
V gene: TRBV20-1
CDR3 protein: SATGVYGYT

J gene: TRBJ1-1
V gene: TRBV5-4
CDR3 protein: ASSSDGRNTEAF

J gene: TRBJ1-5
V gene: TRBV2
CDR3 protein: ASSPRSNQPQH

J gene: TRBJ1-3
V gene: TRBV7-9
CDR3 protein: ASSLGAGNTIY

J gene: TRBJ2-5
V gene: TRBV18
CDR3 protein: ASSTLASRQETQY

J gene: TRBJ1-6
V gene: TRBV5-1
CDR3 protein: ASSFAGGHNSPLH

J gene: TRBJ2-3
V gene: TRBV7-8
CDR3 protein: ASSLARGSDTQY

J gene: TRBJ2-5
V gene: TRBV11-3
CDR3 protein: ASSRRGQETQY

J gene: TRBJ2-3
V gene: TRBV7-9
CDR3 protein: ASNRRGADTQY

J gene: TRBJ1-4
V gene: TRBV7-2
CDR3 protein: ASSSWRDSSYI

J gene: TRBJ2-7
V gene: TRBV23-1
CDR3 protein: ASSLERDRRYEQY

J gene: TRBJ2-3
V gene: TRBV4-1
CDR3 protein: ASSRRALASSTDTQY

J gene: TRBJ1-1
V gene: TRBV29-1
CDR3 protein: SVEGLGGTEAF

J gene: TRBJ2-3
V gene: TRBV6-2/TRBV6-3
CDR3 protein: ASSYLGADTQY

J gene: TRBJ2-5
V gene: TRBV7-9
CDR3 protein: ASSPGASTETQY

J gene: TRBJ2-3
V gene: TRBV30
CDR3 protein: ACPVAGRGTSTDTQY

J gene: TRBJ2-5
V gene: TRBV4-3
CDR3 protein: ASSQGVSGGAVETQY

J gene: TRBJ2-5
V gene: TRBV5-1
CDR3 protein: ASSLVRETQY

J gene: TRBJ1-2
V gene: TRBV28
CDR3 protein: ASSLRAAVGNYGYT

J gene: TRBJ1-1
V gene: TRBV19
CDR3 protein: ASSTGGVLNTEAF

J gene: TRBJ1-4
V gene: TRBV7-2
CDR3 protein: ASSSPGTVLEKLF